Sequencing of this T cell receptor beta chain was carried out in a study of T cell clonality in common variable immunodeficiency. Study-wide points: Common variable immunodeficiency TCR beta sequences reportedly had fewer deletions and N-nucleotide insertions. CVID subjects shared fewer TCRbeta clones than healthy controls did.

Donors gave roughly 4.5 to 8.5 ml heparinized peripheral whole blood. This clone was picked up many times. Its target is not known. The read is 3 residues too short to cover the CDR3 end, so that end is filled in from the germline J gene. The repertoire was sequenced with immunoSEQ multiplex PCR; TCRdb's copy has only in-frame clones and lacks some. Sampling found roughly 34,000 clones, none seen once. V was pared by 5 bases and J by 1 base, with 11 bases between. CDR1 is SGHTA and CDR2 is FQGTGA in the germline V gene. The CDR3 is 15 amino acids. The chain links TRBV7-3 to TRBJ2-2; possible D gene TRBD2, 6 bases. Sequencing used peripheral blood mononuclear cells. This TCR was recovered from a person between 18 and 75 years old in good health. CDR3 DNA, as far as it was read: TGTGCCAGCAGCGTTAGCGGACAGAACACCGGGGAG. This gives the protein CASSVSGQNTGE. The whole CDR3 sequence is CASSVSGQNTGELFF.